One T cell receptor (beta chain) is described in this entry. Antigen: not known. This entry belongs to a study of cytomegalovirus exposure and HLA in healthy donors. Study-wide results and caveats: A few V segments could not be told apart, such as TRBV6-2 and TRBV6-3, and were left out. Reportedly, cytomegalovirus status was diagnosed with high sensitivity and specificity.

This CDR3 region has 10 residues. CDR1 MDHEN and CDR2 SYDVKM come from the germline V gene. The V end was cut by 8 bases, the J end by 10 bases, with 11 bases between. 13 Jbeta primers and 60 Vbeta primers were used for the PCR. The table came from immunoSEQ multiplex PCR; TCRdb's copy has only in-frame clones and leaves some out. The data hold over 85,000 clones, with about two thirds observed a single time. This sequence originates from a female donor in good health and CMV-seronegative. Sequenced input: PBMCs. The chain has TRBV28 and TRBJ1-1, with D possibly matching TRBD1 (5 bases). CDR3 sequence: CASLGVGAFF. CDR3 DNA sequence: TGTGCCAGCTTAGGGGTTGGAGCTTTCTTT.